This T cell receptor (beta chain) was profiled in a study of T cell repertoires in cytomegalovirus infection. Study-wide context: Through public TCR beta signatures, both CMV infection and matching HLA type were indicated. Overall study findings and caveats: HLA-C-restricted CMV clonotypes gave the most frequent clonotype in two of eight donors.

TCRdb processed the reads anew with MiXCR; each CDR3 protein has one entry. The sample consists of under 250,000 distinct CDR3 sequences, more than 9% of them appearing once. As for this clonotype: Antigen: not known.

Per the germline V gene, CDR1 is SNHLY and CDR2 is FYNNEI. V shed 7 bases, J shed 7 bases, and the junction held 7 bases outside the gene matches. This CDR3 is built from 13 residues. Sequencing was done on a sample of PBMCs. This clonotype was obtained from a human donor in good health (CMV status not recorded). Some clones in this sample may be carry-over from other donors' samples. The chain recombines TRBV2 with TRBJ1-1; 9 bases align to TRBD1. DNA for the CDR3: TGTGCCAGCACCGGGACAGGGAGAGTTGAAGCTTTCTTT. It yields the protein CASTGTGRVEAFF.